This T cell receptor (beta chain) is from a study of blood T cells in healthy people across ages. Study background: Every two T cells gave about one barcoded beta molecule via template switching. Findings and limits, study-wide: Estimated diversity, derived from one million T cells, was regarded as an underestimate.

All donors came from Russia, were Caucasian and healthy, and spanned ages roughly 6 to 100. V shed 4 bases, J shed 4 bases, and the junction held 9 bases outside the gene matches. The CDR3 sequence is 15 residues long. CDR1 is SEHNR and CDR2 is FQNEAQ in the germline V gene (reference sequence). The second PCR ran about 6 to 12 cycles with a sample-barcoded 5' primer and J-beta primers. One entry per CDR3 protein, called by TCRdb with MiXCR from the 5' RACE reads. The sample consists of just over 800,000 distinct CDR3 sequences, about 59% of them appearing once. A note on this clonotype: Its antigen is currently unknown.

This chain uses TRBV7-9 with TRBJ2-5; 7 bases match TRBD2. The TCR sequence derives from a man younger than 45 in good health. The specimen sequenced was blood. The CDR3 nucleotides read TGTGCCAGCAGCTCAGCGGGGACCATCGTAGAGACCCAGTACTTC. Translated, it gives CASSSAGTIVETQYF.